Each of the 24 T cell receptor beta chains below was sequenced from the same sample in a study of blood T cells in healthy people across ages. It was with a sample-barcoded 5' primer and a J-beta primer mix that a second PCR of roughly 6 to 11 cycles was run. TCRdb itself ran the 5' RACE reads through MiXCR, one entry per CDR3 protein. This table holds under 2,000,000 distinct CDR3 sequences, about 50% found once. Sequences were obtained from blood. The receptors were sampled from a woman aged 40 to 49 in good health.

The rearrangement uses TRBV2 and TRBJ2-1; 10 positions agree with TRBD2. V was clipped by 4 bases and J by 7 bases; unmatched bases: 4. In germline, CDR1 is SNHLY, CDR2 FYNNEI. The CDR3 length is 14 residues. Here the CDR3 reads CASSALLAGNEQFF. CDR3 in DNA: TGTGCCAGCAGTGCTCTACTAGCGGGAAATGAGCAGTTCTTC. Full variable domain (missing parts from reference TRBV2 and TRBJ2-1): EPEVTQTPSHQVTQMGQEVILRCVPISNHLYFYWYRQILGQKVEFLVSFYNNEISEKSEIFDDQFSVERPDGSNFTLKIRSTKLEDSAMYFCASSALLAGNEQFFGPGTRLTVL.

The chain employs TRBV7-2 and TRBJ2-3; D unresolved. The CDR3 length is 15 residues. Deletions cut 3 bases from V and 2 bases from J, with 12 bases between. Looked up from germline, CDR1 is SGHTA and CDR2 is FQGNSA. The CDR3 nucleotides read TGTGCCAGCAGCTTTATGATTGCCGACACAGATACGCAGTATTTT. It encodes CASSFMIADTDTQYF.

This chain uses TRBV28 with TRBJ2-7, with TRBD1 as a possible D gene (6 bases). The closer fit of TRBJ2-4 to the DNA end suggests the J call may be wrong. Germline-derived CDR1 and CDR2 are MDHEN and SYDVKM. The CDR3 has 15 amino acids. CDR3 in amino acids: CASSGGQNLNNIQYF. In DNA, the CDR3 is TGTGCCAGCAGTGGAGGACAGAACCTAAACAACATTCAGTACTTC.

The chain links TRBV6-6 to TRBJ1-2; D perhaps matches TRBD1 (6 bases). CDR1 and CDR2 from the germline V gene are MNHNY and SVGAGI (reference sequence). The V gene lost 6 bases and the J gene lost 0 bases, with 17 bases spanning the gap. The CDR3 runs to 16 residues. CDR3 in DNA: TGTGCCAGCAGCATGACAAGCCGGGGGCCTAACTATGGCTACACCTTC. This translates into CASSMTSRGPNYGYTF.

The chain combines TRBV20-1 with TRBJ2-3, with TRBD1 matching 7 bases. In germline, CDR1 is DFQATT, CDR2 SNEGSKA (reference sequence). This CDR3 has 14 residues. The J segment lost 3 bases and the V segment lost 5 bases, leaving 8 bases of the junction unmatched. The CDR3 is CSAQTGAVTDTQYF. The CDR3, as DNA: TGCAGTGCTCAAACAGGGGCGGTGACAGATACGCAGTATTTT.

This clonotype was observed once. A read error may account for a junction end that differs from germline. This CDR3 is CSVAAVRAENIQYF. The DNA of the CDR3 is TGCAGCGTTGCGGCAGTTCGAGCCGAAAACATTCAGTACTTC. The chain combines TRBV29-1 with TRBJ2-4; unclear D gene. The length of the CDR3 is 14 residues. Germline values: CDR1 SQVTM, CDR2 ANQGSEA.

This clonotype was seen a handful of times. CDR3 protein: CSCPGQGPTYNEQFF. The CDR3 nucleotides are TGCAGCTGCCCTGGTCAGGGGCCAACCTACAATGAGCAGTTCTTC. The J gene is TRBJ2-1, the V gene TRBV29-1; tentative D call: TRBD1 (6 bases). V was shortened by 8 bases and J by 2 bases, with 19 bases between the two germline ends. The CDR3 loop spans 15 amino acids. The germline gives CDR1 SQVTM, CDR2 ANQGSEA.

This clonotype was observed a few times. The CDR3 loop reads CASSLVTGPGFYNEQFF. The CDR3, as DNA: TGTGCCAGCAGTTTAGTTACAGGGCCCGGGTTTTACAATGAGCAGTTCTTC. The V call is TRBV12-3 or TRBV12-4, the J call TRBJ2-1; possibly TRBD1 for D (6 bases). V lost 1 base to trimming and J lost 4 bases, with 17 bases between them. This CDR3 region has 17 residues.

The rearrangement joins TRBV13 to TRBJ2-5; the D gene could be TRBD1 or TRBD2 (5 bases each). Per germline, CDR1 PRHDT and CDR2 FYEKMQ (reference sequence). Trimming stripped 0 bases from V and 5 bases from J, with 16 bases between. The CDR3 is made up of 16 amino acids. This chain's CDR3 is CASSLGRQGPLETQYF. CDR3 coding DNA: TGTGCCAGCAGCTTAGGCCGGCAGGGACCTTTGGAGACCCAGTACTTC.

This clonotype was recorded a few times. The rearrangement joins TRBV7-8 to TRBJ2-1; 7 bases align to TRBD2. There are 16 residues in the CDR3. CDR1 and CDR2 (germline): SGHVS, FQNEAQ. V lost 1 base, J lost 0 bases, and 3 bases stayed unmatched. The CDR3 sequence is CASSLDRLASYNEQFF. The CDR3 DNA is TGTGCCAGCAGCTTAGACAGACTAGCCTCCTACAATGAGCAGTTCTTC.

V usage is TRBV5-4 and J usage is TRBJ2-1; D is uncertain. V gave up 4 bases and J gave up 3 bases, with 17 bases separating them. The CDR3 has 16 amino acids. In germline, CDR1 is SGHNT, CDR2 YYREEE (reference sequence). Here the CDR3 reads CASSVDPGFVYNEQFF. CDR3 nucleotide sequence: TGTGCCAGCAGCGTGGATCCGGGCTTTGTCTACAATGAGCAGTTCTTC.

As concerns this clonotype: One end of the junction fails to match germline, which may point to a read error. The CDR3 protein is CTSSPPGTYNEQFF. The DNA for the CDR3 is TGTACCAGCAGCCCCCCGGGGACCTACAATGAGCAGTTCTTC. The chain joins TRBV5-6 to TRBJ2-1; maybe TRBD2 (5 bases). This CDR3 contains 14 residues. CDR1 SGHDT and CDR2 YYEEEE come from the germline V gene.

The chain uses TRBV9 and TRBJ2-3; 12 bases match TRBD1. Looked up from germline, CDR1 is SGDLS and CDR2 is YYNGEE. CDR3 length: 17 amino acids. V lost 0 bases and J lost 5; bases outside the gene matches: 7. CDR3 sequence (DNA): TGTGCCAGCAGCGTAGGACCGGGACAGGGGGCCGGAGATACGCAGTATTTT. Translated, it gives CASSVGPGQGAGDTQYF.

This chain joins TRBV12-3 or TRBV12-4 and TRBJ2-1; D might be TRBD1 (5 bases). Trimming removed 5 bases from V and 6 bases from J, with 11 bases in between. This CDR3 has 13 residues. The CDR3 DNA reads as TGTGCCAGCAGTAAAGACAGTTTCAATGAGCAGTTCTTC. Translation gives CASSKDSFNEQFF.

The chain links TRBV29-1 to TRBJ2-5, with D possibly matching TRBD1 (5 bases). The CDR3 runs 12 residues. Deletions cut 4 bases from V and 5 bases from J, with 11 bases between. Per the germline V gene, CDR1 is SQVTM and CDR2 is ANQGSEA. The CDR3 is CSVAGFGETQYF. CDR3 DNA sequence: TGCAGCGTTGCAGGGTTCGGGGAGACCCAGTACTTC.

The table lists this clonotype with a few counts. V usage is TRBV6-5 and J usage is TRBJ1-2; 7 bases fit TRBD1. The CDR3 length is 13 residues. Germline V gene data show CDR1 as MNHEY and CDR2 as SVGAGI. V gave up 4 bases and J gave up 4 bases; unmatched junction bases: 3. The CDR3 nucleotides read TGTGCCAGCAGTTGGGGACAGATCTATGGCTACACCTTC. Encoded protein: CASSWGQIYGYTF.

This clonotype was counted a few times. The chain is built from TRBV6-1 and TRBJ2-3; 9 nucleotides line up with TRBD1. The CDR3 is 13 residues long. Germline CDR1 reads MNHNS; CDR2 reads SASEGT. V shed 6 bases and J 4 bases; nucleotides not matched to a gene: 2. The chain's CDR3 is CASRGTGSDTQYF. CDR3 bases: TGTGCCAGCAGAGGGACAGGGTCAGATACGCAGTATTTT.

This chain connects TRBV5-1 to TRBJ1-4; D is possibly TRBD1 (6 bases). Trimming left V 4 bases short and J 8 bases short, with 21 bases between. CDR1 is SGHRS and CDR2 is YFSETQ in the germline V gene. The CDR3 has 16 amino acids. The CDR3 sequence: CASSLDRSMGREKLFF. The CDR3 DNA is TGCGCCAGCAGCCTAGACAGGTCGATGGGAAGAGAAAAACTGTTTTTT. Full variable domain (rest looked up from reference TRBV5-1 and TRBJ1-4): KAGVTQTPRYLIKTRGQQVTLSCSPISGHRSVSWYQQTPGQGLQFLFEYFSETQRNKGNFPGRFSGRQFSNSRSEMNVSTLELGDSALYLCASSLDRSMGREKLFFGSGTQLSVL.

The table lists this clonotype with a few counts. The chain recombines TRBV28 with TRBJ2-5; D unresolved. Germline V gene lookup returns CDR1 MDHEN and CDR2 SYDVKM. This CDR3 is built from 12 residues. Trimming left V 8 bases short and J 2 bases short, with 9 bases between. The CDR3 here is CASEDQQETQYF. CDR3 in DNA: TGTGCCAGCGAGGACCAACAAGAGACCCAGTACTTC. The whole variable domain, filled in from reference TRBV28 and TRBJ2-5, reads DVKVTQSSRYLVKRTGEKVFLECVQDMDHENMFWYRQDPGLGLRLIYFSYDVKMKEKGDIPEGYSVSREKKERFSLILESASTNQTSMYLCASEDQQETQYFGPGTRLLVL.

This clonotype was picked up a small number of times. This rearrangement joins TRBV7-8 to TRBJ2-1; perhaps D is TRBD1 or TRBD2 (6 bases each). Trimming took off 1 base at V and 2 bases at J, with 12 bases between the two ends. Germline assignment: CDR1 SGHVS and CDR2 FQNEAQ. The CDR3 is 16 residues long. The CDR3 DNA is TGTGCCAGCAGCTTAGGACGGGGGCTGACCTACAATGAGCAGTTCTTC. Translation gives CASSLGRGLTYNEQFF.

The chain joins TRBV7-2 to TRBJ1-6, with D unclear. Trimming pared 0 bases from V and 14 bases from J, leaving 11 bases between. The CDR3 is 13 residues long. From germline, CDR1 is SGHTA and CDR2 FQGNSA. The CDR3 sequence is CASSLASRWALHF. The CDR3 coding sequence is TGTGCCAGCAGCTTAGCCTCCCGTTGGGCCCTCCACTTT.

The rearrangement uses TRBV7-3 and TRBJ2-5; TRBD2 matches at 8 bases. The germline V gene encodes CDR1 SGHTA and CDR2 FQGTGA. The CDR3 is 15 amino acids. Germline trimming cut 2 bases from V and 4 bases from J; bases unmatched to any gene: 6. CDR3 DNA sequence: TGTGCCAGCAGCTTATCGGGGGGGCATGCAGAGACCCAGTACTTC. It specifies CASSLSGGHAETQYF.

This sequence joins TRBV12-3 or TRBV12-4 and TRBJ2-3; the match to TRBD1 covers 9 bases. Germline trimming cut 2 bases from V and 5 bases from J; bases unmatched to any gene: 5. The CDR3 length is 15 residues. In nucleotides, the CDR3 is TGTGCCAGCAGTTTACGGGGACAGGGTCAAGATACGCAGTATTTT. Amino acid sequence: CASSLRGQGQDTQYF.

Points on this clonotype: The junction does not match germline at one end; this may be a read error. The chain uses TRBV20-1 and TRBJ1-2, with 7 bases that match TRBD1. This CDR3 comprises 16 residues. In germline, CDR1 is DFQATT, CDR2 SNEGSKA (reference sequence). CDR3 sequence reads: CSAREGVRGANDGYTF. CDR3 bases: TGCAGTGCTAGAGAAGGGGTCAGGGGGGCTAACGATGGCTACACCTTC.